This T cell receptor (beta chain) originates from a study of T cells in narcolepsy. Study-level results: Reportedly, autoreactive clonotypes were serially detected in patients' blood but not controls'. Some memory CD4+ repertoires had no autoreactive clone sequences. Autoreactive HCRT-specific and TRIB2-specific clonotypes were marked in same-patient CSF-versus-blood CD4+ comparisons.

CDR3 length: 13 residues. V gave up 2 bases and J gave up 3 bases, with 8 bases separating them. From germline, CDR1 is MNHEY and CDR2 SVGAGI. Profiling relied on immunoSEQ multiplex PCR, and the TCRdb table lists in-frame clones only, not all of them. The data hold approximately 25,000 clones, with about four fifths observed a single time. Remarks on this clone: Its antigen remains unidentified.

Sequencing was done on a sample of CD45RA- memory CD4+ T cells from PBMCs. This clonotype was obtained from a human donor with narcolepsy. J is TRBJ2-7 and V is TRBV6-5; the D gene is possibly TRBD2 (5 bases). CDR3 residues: CASSYLRDYEQYF. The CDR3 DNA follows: TGTGCCAGCAGTTACCTCCGGGACTACGAGCAGTACTTC.